The clone carrying this T cell receptor beta chain was detected a few times. No antigen is known for it. This specimen belongs to a study of vaccination and CD4 T cells after COVID-19. Looking at the study overall: The convalescent group had six males, four females, seven Caucasians, two Asians, one multiracial. Early (day 14) and late (days 161 to 241) post-vaccine samples came from a few convalescent patients. Study observations and caveats: Among those convalescent, a median around 87% of reactive clones emerged solely post-vaccination.

The V end was cut by 0 bases, the J end by 0 bases, with 6 bases between. Germline assignment: CDR1 MDHEN and CDR2 SYDVKM. CDR3 size: 15 residues. Cultured CD4+ T cells had their DNA profiled by the Oncomine TCR Beta short-read assay. TCRdb reprocessed the PCR reads via MiXCR and lists one record per CDR3 protein. The sample includes over 20,000 distinct CDR3 sequences, around 30% of them seen just once. Time point reported: late sampling 161 to 241 days after vaccination in three convalescent patients. The sample's treatment: approximately nine-day PBMC culture with coronavirus spike peptide pools or control peptides (ViraFEST assay). Peptide pools at 8 to 10 ug/ml, together with approximately 9.6 IU/ml IL-2, were added to cultures of around 2.2 million PBMCs per well.

This chain links TRBV28 with TRBJ1-5; D might be TRBD1 (5 bases). This clonotype originated in a human donor who had recovered from COVID-19. Here the sequenced sample was CD4+ T cells from blood, cultured in vitro, taken about 7 months after SARS-CoV-2 vaccination. The DNA for the CDR3 is TGTGCCAGCAGTTTATGGGGGGATAGCAATCAGCCCCAGCATTTT. Translating gives CASSLWGDSNQPQHF.